Below are 8 T cell receptor beta chains sequenced from a single sample in a study of blood T cell repertoires in COVID-19. Sequenced by immunoSEQ multiplex PCR; TCRdb stores in-frame clones only, minus some. The profile covers just over 650,000 clones, with 85% to 90% appearing a single time and roughly 0.26% taken by the ten largest. Sequenced input: peripheral blood. These receptors all come from a woman aged 18-29 years with acute or convalescent COVID-19.

This clone was picked up one time. The J gene is TRBJ1-1, the V gene TRBV6-1; D gene ambiguous. V lost 2 bases and J 0 bases, leaving 10 bases between the germline ends. Germline V CDR1 and CDR2: MNHNS, SASEGT. The CDR3 is 15 residues long. CDR3 region: CASSEYRSMNTEAFF. As DNA, the CDR3 is TGTGCCAGCAGTGAATACAGATCCATGAACACTGAAGCTTTCTTT.

V usage is TRBV5-1 and J usage is TRBJ2-5, with D perhaps matching TRBD1 (6 bases). The CDR3 covers 15 residues. Per the germline V gene, CDR1 is SGHRS and CDR2 is YFSETQ. V lost 4 bases and J 5 bases, leaving 18 bases between the germline ends. The CDR3 reads CASSAYGTPPETQYF. The CDR3 nucleotides read TGCGCCAGCAGCGCTTACGGGACACCCCCGGAGACCCAGTACTTC.

This clone came up once. The chain employs TRBV6-4 and TRBJ2-7; D not certain. V lost 3 bases to trimming and J lost 4 bases, with 4 bases between them. This CDR3 is 11 amino acids long. Germline V gene data show CDR1 as MRHNA and CDR2 as SNTAGT. The CDR3 protein is CASSDNYEQYF. The CDR3 nucleotides are TGTGCCAGCAGTGATAATTACGAGCAGTACTTC.

The chain couples TRBV12-3 or TRBV12-4 to TRBJ2-3; possibly TRBD2 for D (6 bases). V lost 11 bases and J lost 7, with 13 bases in between. The CDR3 consists of 11 residues. The CDR3 sequence: CAGSRGNTQYF. In nucleotides, the CDR3 is TGTGCCGGGTCTCGGGGGAATACGCAGTATTTT.

This chain links TRBV6-1 with TRBJ1-2, with D maybe TRBD1 (6 bases). CDR1 and CDR2 (germline): MNHNS, SASEGT. Trimming pared 1 base from V and 4 bases from J, leaving 13 bases between. The CDR3 has 15 amino acids. The CDR3, as DNA: TGTGCCAGCAGTGAAGGATCAGGGGAGAGCTATGGCTACACCTTC. Protein: CASSEGSGESYGYTF.

The count of this clone is one. The V gene is TRBV11-3, the J gene TRBJ1-1, with D tentatively TRBD1 (6 bases). The V end lost 5 bases, the J end lost 10 bases, and 14 bases lay between the germline ends. The CDR3 covers 12 residues. The germline gives CDR1 SGHNT, CDR2 YENEEA. CDR3 nucleotide sequence: TGTGCCAGCAGCGAGGGGGAGGGATTAGCTTTCTTT. Translated, it gives CASSEGEGLAFF.

The rearrangement links TRBV7-2 to TRBJ2-7; 7 bases are a match to TRBD1. From germline, CDR1 is SGHTA and CDR2 FQGNSA. The junction had 9 bases not matched to a gene; V was cut back by 2 bases and J by 5 bases. This CDR3 contains 15 residues. Here the CDR3 reads CASSLKTGVYHEQYF. In DNA, the CDR3 is TGTGCCAGCAGCTTAAAAACAGGGGTTTACCACGAGCAGTACTTC. Full variable domain (remainder filled in from reference TRBV7-2 and TRBJ2-7): GAGVSQSPSNKVTEKGKDVELRCDPISGHTALYWYRQSLGQGLEFLIYFQGNSAPDKSGLPSDRFSAERTGGSVSTLTIQRTQQEDSAVYLCASSLKTGVYHEQYFGPGTRLTVT.

The gene calls are TRBV7-2 and TRBJ2-5; 7 bases match TRBD2. The germline CDR1 and CDR2 sequences are SGHTA and FQGNSA. V trimming: 1 base; J trimming: 2 bases; junction bases outside the gene matches: 4. This CDR3 has 15 amino acids. Here the CDR3 DNA reads TGTGCCAGCAGCTTAGTGTGGGGGGGACAAGAGACCCAGTACTTC. This translates into CASSLVWGGQETQYF.